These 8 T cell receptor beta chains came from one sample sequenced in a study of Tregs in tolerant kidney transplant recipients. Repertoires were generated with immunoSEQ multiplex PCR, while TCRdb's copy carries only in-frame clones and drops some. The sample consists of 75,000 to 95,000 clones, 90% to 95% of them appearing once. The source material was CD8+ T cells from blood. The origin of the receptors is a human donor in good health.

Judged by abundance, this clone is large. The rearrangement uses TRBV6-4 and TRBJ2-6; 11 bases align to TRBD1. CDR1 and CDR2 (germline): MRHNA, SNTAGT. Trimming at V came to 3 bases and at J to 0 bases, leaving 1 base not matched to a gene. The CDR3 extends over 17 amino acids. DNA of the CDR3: TGTGCCAGCAGTGAAGGGACAGGGGGCTCTGGGGCCAACGTCCTGACTTTC. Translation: CASSEGTGGSGANVLTF.

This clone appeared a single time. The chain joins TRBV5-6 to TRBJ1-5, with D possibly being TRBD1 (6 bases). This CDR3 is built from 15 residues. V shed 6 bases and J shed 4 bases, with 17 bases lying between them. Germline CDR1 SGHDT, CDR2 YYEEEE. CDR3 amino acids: CASNTGRTANQPQHF. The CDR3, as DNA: TGTGCCAGCAACACAGGGAGAACGGCGAATCAGCCCCAGCATTTT.

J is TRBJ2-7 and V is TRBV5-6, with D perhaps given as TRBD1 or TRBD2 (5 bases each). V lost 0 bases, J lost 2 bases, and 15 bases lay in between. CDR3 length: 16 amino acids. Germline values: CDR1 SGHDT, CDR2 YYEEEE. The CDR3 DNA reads TGTGCCAGCAGCTTGGGTCCCGGGGACCCCACCTACGAGCAGTACTTC. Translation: CASSLGPGDPTYEQYF.

This CDR3 reads CAAGDSGSGTDTQYF. The CDR3 nucleotides are TGTGCCGCCGGTGACAGCGGGAGTGGGACAGATACGCAGTATTTT. The genes are TRBV6-4 and TRBJ2-3, with 8 nucleotides matching TRBD2. V shed 11 bases, J shed 3 bases, and the junction held 13 bases outside the gene matches. Germline CDR1 MRHNA, CDR2 SNTAGT. This CDR3 has 15 amino acids.

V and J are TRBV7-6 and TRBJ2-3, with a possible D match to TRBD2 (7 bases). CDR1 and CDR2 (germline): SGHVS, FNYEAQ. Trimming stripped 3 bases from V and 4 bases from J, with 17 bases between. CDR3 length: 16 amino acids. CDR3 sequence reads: CASSFTVGGLSDTQYF. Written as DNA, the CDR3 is TGTGCCAGCAGCTTCACGGTGGGGGGGCTCTCAGATACGCAGTATTTT.

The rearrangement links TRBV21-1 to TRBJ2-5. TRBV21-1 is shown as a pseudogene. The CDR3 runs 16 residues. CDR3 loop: CASSKLGDPDLETQYF. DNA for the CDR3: TGTGCCAGCAGCAAATTGGGGGATCCTGATTTGGAGACCCAGTACTTC.

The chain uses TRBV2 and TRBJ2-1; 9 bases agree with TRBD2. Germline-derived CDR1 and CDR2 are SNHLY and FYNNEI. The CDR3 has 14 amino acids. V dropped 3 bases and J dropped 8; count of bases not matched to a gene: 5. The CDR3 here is CASSEFSGSDEQFF. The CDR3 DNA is TGTGCCAGCAGTGAGTTTAGCGGGAGCGATGAGCAGTTCTTC.

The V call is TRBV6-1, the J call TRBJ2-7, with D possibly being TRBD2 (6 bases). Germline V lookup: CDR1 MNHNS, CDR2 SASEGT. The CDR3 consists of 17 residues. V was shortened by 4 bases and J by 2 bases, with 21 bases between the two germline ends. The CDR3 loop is CASSAPRGGIAPYEQYF. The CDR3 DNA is TGTGCCAGCAGTGCCCCCCGTGGCGGGATAGCCCCCTACGAGCAGTACTTC.